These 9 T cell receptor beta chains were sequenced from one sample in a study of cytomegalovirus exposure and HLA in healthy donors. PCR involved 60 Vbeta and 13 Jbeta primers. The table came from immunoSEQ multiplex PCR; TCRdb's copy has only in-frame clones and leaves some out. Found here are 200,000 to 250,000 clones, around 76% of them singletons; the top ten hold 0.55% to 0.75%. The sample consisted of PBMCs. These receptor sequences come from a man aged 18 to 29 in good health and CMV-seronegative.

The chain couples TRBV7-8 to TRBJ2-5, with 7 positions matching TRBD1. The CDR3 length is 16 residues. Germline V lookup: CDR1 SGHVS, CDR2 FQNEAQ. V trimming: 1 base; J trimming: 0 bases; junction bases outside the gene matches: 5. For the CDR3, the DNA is TGTGCCAGCAGCTTAGGGGTCAGGGGGTACCAAGAGACCCAGTACTTC. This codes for CASSLGVRGYQETQYF. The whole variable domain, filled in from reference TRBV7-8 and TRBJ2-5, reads GAGVSQSPRYKVAKRGQDVALRCDPISGHVSLFWYQQALGQGPEFLTYFQNEAQLDKSGLPSDRFFAERPEGSVSTLKIQRTQQEDSAVYLCASSLGVRGYQETQYFGPGTRLLVL.

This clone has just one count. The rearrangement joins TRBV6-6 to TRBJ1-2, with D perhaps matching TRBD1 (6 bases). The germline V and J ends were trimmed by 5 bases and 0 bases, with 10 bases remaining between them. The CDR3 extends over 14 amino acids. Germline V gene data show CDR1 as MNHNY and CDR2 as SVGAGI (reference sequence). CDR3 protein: CASSRQESNYGYTF. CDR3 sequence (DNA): TGTGCCAGCAGTAGACAGGAGTCTAACTATGGCTACACCTTC.

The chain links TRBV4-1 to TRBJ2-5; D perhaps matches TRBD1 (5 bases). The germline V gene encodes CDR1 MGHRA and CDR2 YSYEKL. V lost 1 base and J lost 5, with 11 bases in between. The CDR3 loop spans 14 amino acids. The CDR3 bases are TGCGCCAGCAGCCAAGGTCCTTCAGGGGAGACCCAGTACTTC. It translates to CASSQGPSGETQYF.

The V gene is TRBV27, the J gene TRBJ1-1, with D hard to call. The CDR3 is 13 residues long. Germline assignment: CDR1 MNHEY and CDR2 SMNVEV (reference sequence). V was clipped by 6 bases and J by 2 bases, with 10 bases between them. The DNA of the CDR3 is TGTGCCAGCAGCCTCCTCCCCAACACTGAAGCTTTCTTT. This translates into CASSLLPNTEAFF.

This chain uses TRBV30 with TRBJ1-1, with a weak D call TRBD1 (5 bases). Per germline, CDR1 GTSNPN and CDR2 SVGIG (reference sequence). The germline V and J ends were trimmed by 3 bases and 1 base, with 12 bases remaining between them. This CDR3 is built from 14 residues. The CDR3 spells CAWRMGGENTEAFF. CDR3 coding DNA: TGTGCCTGGAGGATGGGGGGGGAGAACACTGAAGCTTTCTTT.

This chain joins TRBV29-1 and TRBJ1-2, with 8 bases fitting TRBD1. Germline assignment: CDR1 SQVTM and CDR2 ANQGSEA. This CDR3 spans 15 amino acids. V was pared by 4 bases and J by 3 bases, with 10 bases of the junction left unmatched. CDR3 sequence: CSVVTGTGAHYGYTF. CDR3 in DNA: TGCAGCGTTGTGACCGGGACAGGCGCTCACTATGGCTACACCTTC.

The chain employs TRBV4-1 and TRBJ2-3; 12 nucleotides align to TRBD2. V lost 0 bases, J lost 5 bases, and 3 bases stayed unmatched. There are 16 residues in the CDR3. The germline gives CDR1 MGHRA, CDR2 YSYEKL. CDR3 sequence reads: CASSQDTSGRRDTQYF. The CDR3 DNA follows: TGCGCCAGCAGCCAAGATACTAGCGGGAGGCGAGATACGCAGTATTTT.

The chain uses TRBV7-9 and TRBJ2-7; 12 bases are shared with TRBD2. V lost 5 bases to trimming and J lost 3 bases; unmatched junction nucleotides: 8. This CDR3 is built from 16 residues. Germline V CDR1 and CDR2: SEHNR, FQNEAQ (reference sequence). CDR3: CASSRASGRADYEQYF. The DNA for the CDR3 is TGTGCCAGCAGCAGAGCTAGCGGGAGGGCCGACTACGAGCAGTACTTC.

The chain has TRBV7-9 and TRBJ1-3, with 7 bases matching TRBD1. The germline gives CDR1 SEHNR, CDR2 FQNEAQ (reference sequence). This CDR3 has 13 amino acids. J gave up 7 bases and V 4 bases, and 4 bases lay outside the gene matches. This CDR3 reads CASSYGTENTIYF. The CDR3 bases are TGTGCCAGCAGCTACGGGACAGAGAACACCATATATTTT.